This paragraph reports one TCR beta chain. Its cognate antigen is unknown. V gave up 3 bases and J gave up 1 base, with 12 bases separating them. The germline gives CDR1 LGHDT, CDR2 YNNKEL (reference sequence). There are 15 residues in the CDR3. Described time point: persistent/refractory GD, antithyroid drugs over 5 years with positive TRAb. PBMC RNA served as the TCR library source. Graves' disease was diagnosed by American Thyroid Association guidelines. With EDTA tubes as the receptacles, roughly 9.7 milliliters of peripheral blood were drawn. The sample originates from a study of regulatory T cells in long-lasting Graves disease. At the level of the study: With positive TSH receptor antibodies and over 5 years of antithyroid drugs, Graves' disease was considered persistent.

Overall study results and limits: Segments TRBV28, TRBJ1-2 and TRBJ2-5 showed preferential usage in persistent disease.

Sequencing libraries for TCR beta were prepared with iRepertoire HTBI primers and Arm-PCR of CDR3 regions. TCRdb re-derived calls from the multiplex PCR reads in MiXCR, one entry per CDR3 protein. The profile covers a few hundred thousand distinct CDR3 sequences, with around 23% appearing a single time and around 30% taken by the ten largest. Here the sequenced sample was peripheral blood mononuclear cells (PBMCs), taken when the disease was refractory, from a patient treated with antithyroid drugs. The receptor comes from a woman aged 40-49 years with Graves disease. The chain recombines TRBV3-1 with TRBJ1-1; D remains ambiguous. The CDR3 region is CASSQGTLWNTEAFF. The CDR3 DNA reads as TGTGCCAGCAGCCAGGGAACTTTATGGAACACTGAAGCTTTCTTT. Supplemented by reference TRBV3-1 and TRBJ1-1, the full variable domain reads DTAVSQTPKYLVTQMGNDKSIKCEQNLGHDTMYWYKQDSKKFLKIMFSYNNKELIINETVPNRFSPKSPDKAHLNLHINSLELGDSAVYFCASSQGTLWNTEAFFGQGTRLTVV.